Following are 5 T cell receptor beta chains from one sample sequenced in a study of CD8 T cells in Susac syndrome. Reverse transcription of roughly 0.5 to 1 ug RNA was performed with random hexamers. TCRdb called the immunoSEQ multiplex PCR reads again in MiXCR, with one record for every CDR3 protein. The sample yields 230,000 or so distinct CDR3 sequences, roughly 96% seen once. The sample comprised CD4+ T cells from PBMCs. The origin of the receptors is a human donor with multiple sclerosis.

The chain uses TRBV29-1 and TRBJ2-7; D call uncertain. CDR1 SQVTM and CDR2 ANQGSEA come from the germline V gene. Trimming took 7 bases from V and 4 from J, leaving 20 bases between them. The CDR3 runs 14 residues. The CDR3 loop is CSAKGQPGNYEQYF. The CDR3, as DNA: TGCAGCGCCAAAGGCCAGCCTGGGAATTACGAGCAGTACTTC.

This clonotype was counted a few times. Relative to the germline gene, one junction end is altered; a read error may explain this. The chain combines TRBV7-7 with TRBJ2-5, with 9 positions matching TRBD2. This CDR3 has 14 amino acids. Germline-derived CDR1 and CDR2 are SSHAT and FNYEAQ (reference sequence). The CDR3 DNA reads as TGTGCTAGCAGTCCTGCGGGAGGGAGGGAGACCCAGTACTTC. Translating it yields CASSPAGGRETQYF. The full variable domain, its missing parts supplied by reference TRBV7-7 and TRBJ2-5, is GAGVSQSPRYKVTKRGQDVTLRCDPISSHATLYWYQQALGQGPEFLTYFNYEAQPDKSGLPSDRFSAERPEGSISTLTIQRTEQRDSAMYRCASSPAGGRETQYFGPGTRLLVL.

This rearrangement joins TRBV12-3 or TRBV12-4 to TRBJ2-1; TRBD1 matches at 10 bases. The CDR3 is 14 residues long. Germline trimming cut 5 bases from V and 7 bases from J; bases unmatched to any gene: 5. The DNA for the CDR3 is TGTGCCAGCAGTGACAGGGGGCACGGGAATGAGCAGTTCTTC. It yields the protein CASSDRGHGNEQFF.

The CDR3 region is CASSRTGTGLPYEQYF. The CDR3 nucleotides read TGTGCCAGCAGCAGAACCGGGACAGGCCTTCCCTACGAGCAGTACTTC. The chain uses TRBV9 and TRBJ2-7; 8 bases line up with TRBD1. Germline V CDR1 and CDR2: SGDLS, YYNGEE. Losses at the gene ends were 4 bases for V and 2 bases for J; bases not matched to a gene: 11. The CDR3 is made up of 16 amino acids.

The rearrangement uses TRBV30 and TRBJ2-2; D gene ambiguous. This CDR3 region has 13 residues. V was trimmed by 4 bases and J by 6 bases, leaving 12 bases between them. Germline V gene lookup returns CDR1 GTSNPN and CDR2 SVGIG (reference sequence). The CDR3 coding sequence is TGTGCCTGGAAGTGGCGACACGCCGGGGAGCTGTTTTTT. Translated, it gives CAWKWRHAGELFF.